This entry lists 32 T cell receptor beta chains sequenced from one sample in a study of shared clonotypes between healthy human individuals. Positively selected for CCR7, the CD45RO-negative cells used as naive CD8 cells excluded terminally differentiated effector memory CD45RA+ cells. Measured with immunoSEQ multiplex PCR; TCRdb has only the in-frame clones, and not every one. Here the sample spans around 600,000 clones, 85% to 95% being singletons. Sequenced input: naive CD8+ T cells sorted from blood. Source of these receptors: a woman in her 30s in good health.

The V gene is TRBV4-1, the J gene TRBJ1-2; D gene uncertain. The CDR3 contains 12 residues. Germline CDR1 and CDR2: MGHRA and YSYEKL. Trimming cost V 4 bases and J 4 bases, with 7 bases left between them. The CDR3 is CASSPGSYGYTF. The DNA of the CDR3 is TGCGCCAGCAGCCCTGGTTCCTATGGCTACACCTTC.

The V call is TRBV27, the J call TRBJ1-2; tentatively, D is TRBD1 (5 bases). V gave up 8 bases and J gave up 4 bases, with 11 bases separating them. This CDR3 is built from 12 residues. The germline V gene encodes CDR1 MNHEY and CDR2 SMNVEV (reference sequence). The CDR3 region has the DNA TGTGCCAGCTCGGGGCAGCCCTATGGCTACACCTTC. Residues: CASSGQPYGYTF.

This clone was found once. The chain combines TRBV27 with TRBJ2-5; 9 nucleotides agree with TRBD2. The end of the DNA aligns better with TRBJ2-7, so the J call may be wrong. The CDR3 is 14 amino acids. The germline gives CDR1 MNHEY, CDR2 SMNVEV (reference sequence). CDR3 sequence (DNA): TGTGCCAGCAGTTTTAGCGGGAGCCCCTACGAGCAGTACTTC. Residues: CASSFSGSPYEQYF.

As for this clone: The sample carries other DNA sequences with the same CDR3. The rearrangement links TRBV13 to TRBJ2-7; D gene uncertain. The germline V gene has CDR1 PRHDT and CDR2 FYEKMQ (reference sequence). V shed 0 bases and J shed 1 base, with 7 bases lying between them. The CDR3 extends over 14 amino acids. DNA of the CDR3: TGTGCCAGCAGCTTAGGCAGGAATTCCTACGAGCAGTACTTC. Translating gives CASSLGRNSYEQYF. The full variable domain, with the rest looked up from reference TRBV13 and TRBJ2-7, is AAGVIQSPRHLIKEKRETATLKCYPIPRHDTVYWYQQGPGQDPQFLISFYEKMQSDKGSIPDRFSAQQFSDYHSELNMSSLELGDSALYFCASSLGRNSYEQYFGPGTRLTVT.

The rearrangement uses TRBV7-6 and TRBJ2-1, with D possibly matching TRBD2 (6 bases). Trimming pared 1 base from V and 8 bases from J, leaving 9 bases between. The CDR3 has 13 amino acids. Germline loops: CDR1 SGHVS, CDR2 FNYEAQ. CDR3: CASSLETSHEQFF. In DNA form, the CDR3 reads TGTGCCAGCAGCTTAGAAACTAGCCATGAGCAGTTCTTC.

The chain employs TRBV5-1 and TRBJ1-1, with D hard to call. The germline CDR1 and CDR2 sequences are SGHRS and YFSETQ. Trimming removed 0 bases at V and 5 bases at J, with 8 bases between. This CDR3 spans 13 amino acids. The CDR3 region is CASSLVQRTEAFF. CDR3 nucleotide sequence: TGCGCCAGCAGCTTGGTTCAGAGGACTGAAGCTTTCTTT.

The chain joins TRBV15 to TRBJ2-1, with a tentative D call TRBD1 (6 bases). The germline V and J ends were trimmed by 1 base and 3 bases, with 13 bases remaining between them. CDR3 length: 16 residues. Germline V CDR1 and CDR2: LNHNV, YYDKDF (reference sequence). DNA of the CDR3: TGTGCCACCAGCAGAGCCCAGACAGGTTTCTACAATGAGCAGTTCTTC. Protein sequence: CATSRAQTGFYNEQFF.

In the case of this clone: At one end the junction does not follow the germline gene, possibly because of a read error. The chain is built from TRBV27 and TRBJ1-6; tentatively, D is TRBD1 (5 bases). The germline V gene has CDR1 MNHEY and CDR2 SMNVEV (reference sequence). There are 13 residues in the CDR3. The CDR3 is CASSFGGNSPLHF. The CDR3 DNA sequence: TGTGCCAGCAGTTTTGGGGGTAATTCCCCCCTCCACTTT.

The V gene is TRBV27, the J gene TRBJ2-2; unclear D gene. Germline-derived CDR1 and CDR2 are MNHEY and SMNVEV (reference sequence). The V and J ends lost 1 base and 2 bases respectively, with 8 bases between them. The CDR3 covers 15 residues. The CDR3 protein is CASSLYTSNTGELFF. DNA of the CDR3: TGTGCCAGCAGTTTATATACATCCAACACCGGGGAGCTGTTTTTT.

The V and J genes are TRBV29-1 and TRBJ2-3; weak D call: TRBD2 (5 bases). The germline CDR1 and CDR2 sequences are SQVTM and ANQGSEA. This CDR3 region has 14 residues. The V end was cut by 8 bases, the J end by 0 bases, with 15 bases between. CDR3 bases: TGCAGCTCCTTCGGGGAGCTGAGCACAGATACGCAGTATTTT. Translating it yields CSSFGELSTDTQYF.

The rearrangement links TRBV5-6 to TRBJ2-2; 7 bases map to TRBD2. After removal of 6 bases from V and 6 bases from J, the junction contained 8 bases not matched to a gene. Germline CDR1 reads SGHDT; CDR2 reads YYEEEE. The CDR3 covers 14 residues. CDR3 nucleotide sequence: TGTGCCAGCAACGAGGGAGGGAGCGCCGGGGAGCTGTTTTTT. The encoded protein is CASNEGGSAGELFF.

The chain employs TRBV27 and TRBJ2-7, with 14 bases matching TRBD2. From germline, CDR1 is MNHEY and CDR2 SMNVEV (reference sequence). With 4 bases clipped from V and 3 bases from J, the junction kept 5 bases outside the gene matches. The CDR3 covers 16 residues. CDR3 in DNA: TGTGCCAGCAGTTCCGGGACTAGCGGGAGCTACTACGAGCAGTACTTC. Translated, it gives CASSSGTSGSYYEQYF.

The chain links TRBV19 to TRBJ2-7; tentatively, D is TRBD2 (5 bases). The CDR3 loop spans 15 amino acids. Germline assignment: CDR1 LNHDA and CDR2 SQIVND (reference sequence). Trimming cost V 0 bases and J 2 bases, with 11 bases left between them. CDR3 bases: TGTGCCAGTAGTATAGATGAGGGCGAACCCTACGAGCAGTACTTC. Amino acid sequence: CASSIDEGEPYEQYF.

The V gene is TRBV28, the J gene TRBJ2-5; 8 bases line up with TRBD1. The germline V gene encodes CDR1 MDHEN and CDR2 SYDVKM. The V and J ends lost 3 bases and 4 bases, in that order; junction bases with no gene match: 16. This CDR3 is 18 amino acids long. The CDR3 sequence: CASSFVEIRDRKRETQYF. DNA of the CDR3: TGTGCCAGCAGTTTCGTCGAGATTCGGGACAGGAAACGAGAGACCCAGTACTTC.

CDR3 region: CASISPAGGPEETQYF. As DNA, the CDR3 is TGTGCCAGCATTAGCCCGGCGGGAGGGCCGGAAGAGACCCAGTACTTC. This chain joins TRBV28 and TRBJ2-5; 9 bases are shared with TRBD2. This CDR3 region has 16 residues. V shed 7 bases, J shed 3 bases, and the junction held 12 bases outside the gene matches. The germline V gene has CDR1 MDHEN and CDR2 SYDVKM.

The rearrangement uses TRBV2 and TRBJ2-3; TRBD1 aligns across 7 bases. CDR1 is SNHLY and CDR2 is FYNNEI in the germline V gene. The CDR3 consists of 13 residues. The V and J ends lost 8 bases and 6 bases, in that order; junction bases with no gene match: 8. This CDR3 reads CASHDRERDTQYF. DNA for the CDR3: TGTGCCAGCCATGACAGGGAGAGGGATACGCAGTATTTT.

The rearrangement links TRBV7-8 to TRBJ1-3, with TRBD1 identical over 7 bases. This CDR3 spans 17 amino acids. Germline CDR1 SGHVS, CDR2 FQNEAQ. V lost 5 bases to trimming and J lost 0 bases; unmatched junction nucleotides: 10. Written as DNA, the CDR3 is TGTGCCAGCAGCCGAGGACCCGGGACAGCCTCTGGAAACACCATATATTTT. This gives the protein CASSRGPGTASGNTIYF.

The V and J genes are TRBV6-5 and TRBJ2-7; D may be TRBD1 (6 bases). Per germline, CDR1 MNHEY and CDR2 SVGAGI. The CDR3 is 16 residues long. The ends were cut back, 4 bases at V and 0 bases at J, with 16 bases in the middle. CDR3 sequence reads: CASSFGGQDSSYEQYF. CDR3 nucleotide sequence: TGTGCCAGCAGTTTTGGCGGGCAGGACAGCTCCTACGAGCAGTACTTC.

CDR3 bases: TGTGCCAGCAGCCTCCGGGACAGGATCAACGAGCAGTACTTC. Translation gives CASSLRDRINEQYF. This chain links TRBV27 with TRBJ2-7, with 8 nucleotides matching TRBD1. This CDR3 has 14 residues. V lost 6 bases to trimming and J lost 5 bases; unmatched junction nucleotides: 9. Germline V lookup: CDR1 MNHEY, CDR2 SMNVEV (reference sequence).

CDR3 coding DNA: TGTGCCAGCAATTTGGACGGTAGCTCCTACGAGCAGTACTTC. It is translated as CASNLDGSSYEQYF. The J gene is TRBJ2-7, the V gene TRBV6-1; D gene uncertain. From germline, CDR1 is MNHNS and CDR2 SASEGT. The CDR3 extends over 14 amino acids. V lost 7 bases and J lost 0, with 13 bases in between.

V gene TRBV28 combines with J gene TRBJ1-4; TRBD1 agrees at 7 bases. The CDR3 length is 14 residues. The junction had 5 bases not matched to a gene; V was cut back by 5 bases and J by 5 bases. The V gene's germline CDR1 is MDHEN and CDR2 SYDVKM. Here the CDR3 reads CASSDRVLNEKLFF. The DNA for the CDR3 is TGTGCCAGCAGTGACAGGGTCCTCAATGAAAAACTGTTTTTT.

V and J are TRBV7-3 and TRBJ1-1; weak D call: TRBD1 (6 bases). There are 15 residues in the CDR3. V lost 1 base, J lost 4 bases, and 13 bases lay in between. Germline CDR1 SGHTA, CDR2 FQGTGA. CDR3 region: CASSLNSGASTEAFF. The CDR3 DNA is TGTGCCAGCAGCTTAAATTCGGGGGCGAGCACTGAAGCTTTCTTT.

The chain uses TRBV6-5 and TRBJ1-2; D unclear. Trimming pared 4 bases from V and 0 bases from J, leaving 9 bases between. This CDR3 comprises 14 residues. The germline V gene has CDR1 MNHEY and CDR2 SVGAGI. The CDR3 sequence: CASSLLVANYGYTF. CDR3 coding DNA: TGTGCCAGCAGTTTACTGGTAGCTAACTATGGCTACACCTTC.

This clone was observed a single time. The chain couples TRBV19 to TRBJ2-7; 8 bases are a match to TRBD1. The germline gives CDR1 LNHDA, CDR2 SQIVND (reference sequence). V trimming: 7 bases; J trimming: 2 bases; junction bases outside the gene matches: 10. CDR3 length equals 15 residues. CDR3 sequence reads: CASTAGQGETYEQYF. CDR3 nucleotides: TGTGCCAGTACCGCAGGACAGGGTGAAACCTACGAGCAGTACTTC.

J is TRBJ2-6 and V is TRBV28, with 8 bases fitting TRBD2. This CDR3 contains 18 residues. From germline, CDR1 is MDHEN and CDR2 SYDVKM. J lost 1 base, V lost 5 bases, and 10 bases had no gene match. The CDR3: CASSPPGLEDSGANVLTF. The CDR3 coding sequence is TGTGCCAGCAGTCCCCCGGGACTAGAAGATTCTGGGGCCAACGTCCTGACTTTC.

V and J are TRBV5-4 and TRBJ2-1, with unresolved D. CDR1 and CDR2 (germline): SGHNT, YYREEE (reference sequence). This CDR3 is 14 amino acids long. Trimming pared 2 bases from V and 3 bases from J, leaving 9 bases between. CDR3 amino acids: CASSLDRFYNEQFF. The CDR3 bases are TGTGCCAGCAGCTTAGATAGGTTCTACAATGAGCAGTTCTTC.

This clone was picked up one time. This sample includes further DNA sequences coding for the same CDR3. The chain recombines TRBV29-1 with TRBJ2-7; D is unresolved. The germline V gene encodes CDR1 SQVTM and CDR2 ANQGSEA. The CDR3 runs to 12 residues. V was pared by 4 bases and J by 0 bases, with 7 bases between. The CDR3 bases are TGCAGCGTTGTCGCGGACTCCTACGAGCAGTACTTC. Translation: CSVVADSYEQYF.

The CDR3 bases are TGTGCCAGCAGCGAGGACAGGGTTCATCAGCCCCAGCATTTT. Protein: CASSEDRVHQPQHF. The chain carries TRBV2 and TRBJ1-5, with 8 bases fitting TRBD1. The CDR3 consists of 14 residues. Germline CDR1 is SNHLY and CDR2 is FYNNEI. V trimming: 6 bases; J trimming: 5 bases; junction bases outside the gene matches: 6.

The V call is TRBV27, the J call TRBJ2-7; 10 nucleotides agree with TRBD2. The CDR3 covers 15 residues. Germline CDR1 reads MNHEY; CDR2 reads SMNVEV (reference sequence). V dropped 3 bases and J dropped 2; count of bases not matched to a gene: 4. CDR3: CASSFGLAEAYEQYF. The CDR3 DNA is TGTGCCAGCAGTTTCGGACTAGCGGAGGCCTACGAGCAGTACTTC.

The chain links TRBV6-1 to TRBJ2-1, with D unresolved. CDR3 length equals 14 residues. Germline assignment: CDR1 MNHNS and CDR2 SASEGT. The V gene lost 6 bases and the J gene lost 7 bases, with 16 bases spanning the gap. Here the CDR3 reads CASRQSSTRNEQFF. The CDR3 DNA is TGTGCCAGCAGACAGTCGAGCACACGGAATGAGCAGTTCTTC.

The chain is built from TRBV29-1 and TRBJ1-1; no definite D call. Germline V gene sequence: CDR1 SQVTM, CDR2 ANQGSEA. The CDR3 has 11 residues. V was shortened by 3 bases and J by 7 bases, with 9 bases between the two germline ends. The chain's CDR3 is CSVDLGNEAFF. CDR3 bases: TGCAGCGTTGATCTAGGGAATGAAGCTTTCTTT.

The gene calls are TRBV7-9 and TRBJ2-7; D may be TRBD1 (5 bases). Germline loops: CDR1 SEHNR, CDR2 FQNEAQ (reference sequence). V was pared by 5 bases and J by 0 bases, with 11 bases between. The CDR3 is 14 residues long. CDR3 sequence (DNA): TGTGCCAGCAGCACCCAGCAGGGCTCCTACGAGCAGTACTTC. Amino acid sequence: CASSTQQGSYEQYF. Complete variable domain (other parts from reference TRBV7-9 and TRBJ2-7): DTGVSQNPRHKITKRGQNVTFRCDPISEHNRLYWYRQTLGQGPEFLTYFQNEAQLEKSRLLSDRFSAERPKGSFSTLEIQRTEQGDSAMYLCASSTQQGSYEQYFGPGTRLTVT.